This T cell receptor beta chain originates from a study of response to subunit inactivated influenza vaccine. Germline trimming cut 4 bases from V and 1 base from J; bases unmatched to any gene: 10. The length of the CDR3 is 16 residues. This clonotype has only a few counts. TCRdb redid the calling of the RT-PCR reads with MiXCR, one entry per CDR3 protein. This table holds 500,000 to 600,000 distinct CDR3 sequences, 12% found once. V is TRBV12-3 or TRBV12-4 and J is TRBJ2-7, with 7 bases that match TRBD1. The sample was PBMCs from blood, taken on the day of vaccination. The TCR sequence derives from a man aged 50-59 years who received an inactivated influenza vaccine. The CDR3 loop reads CASSSETRDSSYEQYF. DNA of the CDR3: TGTGCCAGCAGTTCCGAAACCCGGGACAGTTCCTACGAGCAGTACTTC.